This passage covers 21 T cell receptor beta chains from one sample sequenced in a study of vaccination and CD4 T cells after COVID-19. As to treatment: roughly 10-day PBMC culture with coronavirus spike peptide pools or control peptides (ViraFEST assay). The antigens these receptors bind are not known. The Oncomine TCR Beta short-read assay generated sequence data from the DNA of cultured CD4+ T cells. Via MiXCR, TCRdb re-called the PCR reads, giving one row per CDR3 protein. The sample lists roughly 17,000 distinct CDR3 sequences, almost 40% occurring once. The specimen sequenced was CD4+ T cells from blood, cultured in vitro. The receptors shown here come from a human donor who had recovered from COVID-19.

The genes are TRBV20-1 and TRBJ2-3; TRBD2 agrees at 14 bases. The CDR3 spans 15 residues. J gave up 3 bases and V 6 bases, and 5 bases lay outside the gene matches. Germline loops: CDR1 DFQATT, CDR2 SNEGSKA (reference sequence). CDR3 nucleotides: TGCAGTGCCGTCGGGACTAGCGGGAGAACAGATACGCAGTATTTT. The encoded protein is CSAVGTSGRTDTQYF.

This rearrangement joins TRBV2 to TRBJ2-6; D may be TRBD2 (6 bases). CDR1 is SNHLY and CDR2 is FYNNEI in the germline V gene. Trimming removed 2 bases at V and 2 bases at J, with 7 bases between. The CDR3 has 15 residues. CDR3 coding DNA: TGTGCCAGCAGTGAACGGGGGACTGGGGCCAACGTCCTGACTTTC. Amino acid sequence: CASSERGTGANVLTF. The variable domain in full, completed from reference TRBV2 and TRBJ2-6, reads EPEVTQTPSHQVTQMGQEVILRCVPISNHLYFYWYRQILGQKVEFLVSFYNNEISEKSEIFDDQFSVERPDGSNFTLKIRSTKLEDSAMYFCASSERGTGANVLTFGAGSRLTVL.

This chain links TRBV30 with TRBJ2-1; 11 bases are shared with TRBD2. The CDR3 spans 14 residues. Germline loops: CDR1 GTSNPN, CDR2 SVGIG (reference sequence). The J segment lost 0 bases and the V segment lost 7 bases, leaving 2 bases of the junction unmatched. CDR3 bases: TGTGCCTCGGGACTAGCGGACTCCTACAATGAGCAGTTCTTC. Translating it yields CASGLADSYNEQFF. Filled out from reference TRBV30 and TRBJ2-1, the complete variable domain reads SQTIHQWPATLVQPVGSPLSLECTVEGTSNPNLYWYRQAAGRGLQLLFYSVGIGQISSEVPQNLSASRPQDRQFILSSKKLLLSDSGFYLCASGLADSYNEQFFGPGTRLTVL.

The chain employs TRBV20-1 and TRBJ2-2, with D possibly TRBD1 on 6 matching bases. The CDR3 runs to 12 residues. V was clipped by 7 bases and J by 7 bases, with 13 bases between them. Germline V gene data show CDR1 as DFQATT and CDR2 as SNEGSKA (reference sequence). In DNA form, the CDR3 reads TGCAGTGGCACACAGGGAATCGGGGAGCTGTTTTTT. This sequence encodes CSGTQGIGELFF.

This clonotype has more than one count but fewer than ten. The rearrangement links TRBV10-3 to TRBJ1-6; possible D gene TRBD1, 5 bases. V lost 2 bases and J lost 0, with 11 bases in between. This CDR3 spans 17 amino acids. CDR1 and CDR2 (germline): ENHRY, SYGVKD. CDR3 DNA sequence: TGTGCCATCAGTGAGGCTGCTGGGACCTCCTATAATTCACCCCTCCACTTT. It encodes CAISEAAGTSYNSPLHF.

CDR3 sequence (DNA): TGTGCCAGCAGTTACTCAGCCGGTACCTACGAGCAGTACTTC. Its translation: CASSYSAGTYEQYF. The chain joins TRBV6-5 to TRBJ2-7; D remains unclear. Deletions cut 0 bases from V and 2 bases from J, with 8 bases between. The CDR3 runs 14 residues. Germline V gene lookup returns CDR1 MNHEY and CDR2 SVGAGI.

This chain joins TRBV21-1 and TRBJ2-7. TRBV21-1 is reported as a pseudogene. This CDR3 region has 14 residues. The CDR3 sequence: CASSGKQSSYEQYF. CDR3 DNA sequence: TGTGCCAGCAGCGGAAAACAGAGCTCCTACGAGCAGTACTTC.

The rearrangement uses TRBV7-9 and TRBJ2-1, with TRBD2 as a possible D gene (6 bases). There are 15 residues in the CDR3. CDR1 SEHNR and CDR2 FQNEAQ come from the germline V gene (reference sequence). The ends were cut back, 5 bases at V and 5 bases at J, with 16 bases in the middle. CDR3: CASSPHYGSNNEQFF. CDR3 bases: TGTGCCAGCAGCCCCCATTACGGGAGCAACAATGAGCAGTTCTTC. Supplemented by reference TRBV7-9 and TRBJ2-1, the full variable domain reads DTGVSQNPRHKITKRGQNVTFRCDPISEHNRLYWYRQTLGQGPEFLTYFQNEAQLEKSRLLSDRFSAERPKGSFSTLEIQRTEQGDSAMYLCASSPHYGSNNEQFFGPGTRLTVL.

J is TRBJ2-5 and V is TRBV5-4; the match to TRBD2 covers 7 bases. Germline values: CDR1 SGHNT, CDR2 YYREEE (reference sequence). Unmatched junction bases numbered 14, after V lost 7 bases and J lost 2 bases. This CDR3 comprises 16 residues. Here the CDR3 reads CASGVQRGEGQETQYF. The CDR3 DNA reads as TGTGCCAGCGGGGTCCAGCGGGGAGAGGGGCAAGAGACCCAGTACTTC.

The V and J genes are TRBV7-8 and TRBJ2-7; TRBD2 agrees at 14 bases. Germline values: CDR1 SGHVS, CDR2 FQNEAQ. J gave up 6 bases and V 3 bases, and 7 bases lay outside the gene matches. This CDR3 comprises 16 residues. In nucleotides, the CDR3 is TGTGCCAGCAGCTTTGAGGGACTAGCGGGAGTCTTCGAGCAGTACTTC. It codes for CASSFEGLAGVFEQYF.

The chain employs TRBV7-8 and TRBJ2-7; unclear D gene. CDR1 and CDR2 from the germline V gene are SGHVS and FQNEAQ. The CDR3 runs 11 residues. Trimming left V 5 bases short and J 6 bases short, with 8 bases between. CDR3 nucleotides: TGTGCCAGCAGCGTGACGAGCGAGCAGTACTTC. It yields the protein CASSVTSEQYF.

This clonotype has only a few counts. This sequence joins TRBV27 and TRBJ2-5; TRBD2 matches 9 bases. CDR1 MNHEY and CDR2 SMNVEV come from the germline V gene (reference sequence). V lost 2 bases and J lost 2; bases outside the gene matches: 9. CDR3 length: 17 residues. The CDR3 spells CASSLAETSGEQETQYF. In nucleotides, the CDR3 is TGTGCCAGCAGTTTAGCCGAGACTAGCGGTGAGCAAGAGACCCAGTACTTC.

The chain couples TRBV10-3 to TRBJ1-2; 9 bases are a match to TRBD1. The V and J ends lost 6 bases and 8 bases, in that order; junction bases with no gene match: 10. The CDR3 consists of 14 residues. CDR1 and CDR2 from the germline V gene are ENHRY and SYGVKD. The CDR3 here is CAIRGMGQGEGYTF. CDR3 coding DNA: TGTGCCATCAGGGGGATGGGACAGGGTGAGGGCTACACCTTC.

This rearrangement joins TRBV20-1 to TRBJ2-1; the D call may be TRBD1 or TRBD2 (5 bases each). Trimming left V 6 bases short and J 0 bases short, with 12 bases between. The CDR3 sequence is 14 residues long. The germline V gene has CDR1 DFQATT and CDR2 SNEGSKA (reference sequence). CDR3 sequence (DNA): TGCAGTGCGGGGGACCAGAGCTCCTACAATGAGCAGTTCTTC. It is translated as CSAGDQSSYNEQFF.

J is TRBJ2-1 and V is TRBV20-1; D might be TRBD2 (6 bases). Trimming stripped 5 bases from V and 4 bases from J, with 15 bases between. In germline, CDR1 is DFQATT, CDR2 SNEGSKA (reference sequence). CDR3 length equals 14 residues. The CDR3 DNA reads TGCAGTGCTCACGGGGGTCTAGGGTACAATGAGCAGTTCTTC. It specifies CSAHGGLGYNEQFF.

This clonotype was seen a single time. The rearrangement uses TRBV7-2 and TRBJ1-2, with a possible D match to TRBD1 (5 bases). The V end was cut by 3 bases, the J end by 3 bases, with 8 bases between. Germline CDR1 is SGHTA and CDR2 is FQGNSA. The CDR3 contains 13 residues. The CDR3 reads CASSLGRYYGYTF. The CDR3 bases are TGTGCCAGCAGCTTGGGACGGTACTATGGCTACACCTTC. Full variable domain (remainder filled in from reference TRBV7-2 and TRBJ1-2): GAGVSQSPSNKVTEKGKDVELRCDPISGHTALYWYRQSLGQGLEFLIYFQGNSAPDKSGLPSDRFSAERTGGSVSTLTIQRTQQEDSAVYLCASSLGRYYGYTFGSGTRLTVV.

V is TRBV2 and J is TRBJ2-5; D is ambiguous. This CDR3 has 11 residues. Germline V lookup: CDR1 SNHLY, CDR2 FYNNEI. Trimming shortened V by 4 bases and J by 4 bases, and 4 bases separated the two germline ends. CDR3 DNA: TGTGCCAGCAGTGTCGGAGAGACCCAGTACTTC. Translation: CASSVGETQYF.

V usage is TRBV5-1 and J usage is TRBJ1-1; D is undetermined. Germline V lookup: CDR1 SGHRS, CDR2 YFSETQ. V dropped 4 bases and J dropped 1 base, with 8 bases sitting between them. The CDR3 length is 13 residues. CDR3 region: CASSLLQNTEAFF. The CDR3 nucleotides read TGCGCCAGCAGCCTGCTGCAGAACACTGAAGCTTTCTTT. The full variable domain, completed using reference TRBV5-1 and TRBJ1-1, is KAGVTQTPRYLIKTRGQQVTLSCSPISGHRSVSWYQQTPGQGLQFLFEYFSETQRNKGNFPGRFSGRQFSNSRSEMNVSTLELGDSALYLCASSLLQNTEAFFGQGTRLTVV.

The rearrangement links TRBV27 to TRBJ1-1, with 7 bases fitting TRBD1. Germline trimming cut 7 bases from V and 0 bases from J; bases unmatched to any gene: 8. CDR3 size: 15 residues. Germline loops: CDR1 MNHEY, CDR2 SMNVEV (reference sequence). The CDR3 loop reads CASMTGPIMNTEAFF. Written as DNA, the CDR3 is TGTGCCAGCATGACAGGGCCAATTATGAACACTGAAGCTTTCTTT.

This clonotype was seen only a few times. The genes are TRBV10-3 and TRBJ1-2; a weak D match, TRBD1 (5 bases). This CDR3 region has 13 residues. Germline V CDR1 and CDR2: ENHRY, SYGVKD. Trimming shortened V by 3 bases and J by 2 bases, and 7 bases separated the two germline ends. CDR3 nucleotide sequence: TGTGCCATCAGTGATGACAGAAACTATGGCTACACCTTC. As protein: CAISDDRNYGYTF.

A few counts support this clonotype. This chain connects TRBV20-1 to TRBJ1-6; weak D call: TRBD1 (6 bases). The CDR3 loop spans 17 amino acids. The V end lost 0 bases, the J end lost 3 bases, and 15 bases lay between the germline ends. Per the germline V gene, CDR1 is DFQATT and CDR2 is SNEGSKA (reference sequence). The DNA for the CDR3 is TGCAGTGCTAGAGATGGAGGTCAGGGACACTATAATTCACCCCTCCACTTT. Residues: CSARDGGQGHYNSPLHF.